These 13 T cell receptor beta chains were all obtained from the same sample, sequenced in a study of T cell changes during pregnancy in multiple sclerosis (dated by TCRdb to between 2018 and 2021). The library was obtained by the immunoSEQ multiplex PCR assay. In TCRdb, the immuneACCESS table is reduced to in-frame sequences with V and J assigned. These tables do not hold every clone; where another copy was compared, an unresolved V gene accounts for under half, and the others remain unexplained. For this sample there are some 100,000 clones; about nine tenths appear just once. The top ten clonotypes cover about 3.1% of the sample. The input for sequencing was peripheral blood, taken in the second trimester of pregnancy. The receptors were gathered from a female donor with multiple sclerosis, enrolled in a pregnancy study.

V usage is TRBV9 and J usage is TRBJ2-5, with 9 nucleotides matching TRBD1. Germline assignment: CDR1 SGDLS and CDR2 YYNGEE. There are 15 residues in the CDR3. V lost 4 bases and J lost 5; bases outside the gene matches: 9. In nucleotides, the CDR3 is TGTGCCAGCAGCACCCGGGACAGGGTCTGGGAGACCCAGTACTTC. Residues: CASSTRDRVWETQYF.

This clone was seen only a few times. The chain is built from TRBV18 and TRBJ2-1; TRBD2 agrees at 9 bases. The V gene's germline CDR1 is KGHSH and CDR2 LQKENI. This CDR3 has 17 amino acids. V dropped 2 bases and J dropped 0; count of bases not matched to a gene: 5. The CDR3 coding sequence is TGTGCCAGCTCACCAAAACTAGCGGGTAGCTCCTACAATGAGCAGTTCTTC. Its translation is CASSPKLAGSSYNEQFF.

V usage is TRBV7-9 and J usage is TRBJ2-1, with 10 bases identical to TRBD2. CDR1 is SEHNR and CDR2 is FQNEAQ in the germline V gene (reference sequence). With V trimmed by 5 bases and J by 3 bases, 4 bases remained unmatched. The CDR3 spans 15 residues. CDR3 nucleotides: TGTGCCAGCAGCCCAGGACTAGCGGACTACAATGAGCAGTTCTTC. Translating gives CASSPGLADYNEQFF.

The V and J genes are TRBV4-3 and TRBJ2-1; 9 nucleotides agree with TRBD2. Germline-derived CDR1 and CDR2 are LGHNA and YSLEER. There are 16 residues in the CDR3. V shed 0 bases, J shed 4 bases, and the junction held 4 bases outside the gene matches. CDR3 region: CASSQDGGLAYNEQFF. CDR3 nucleotide sequence: TGCGCCAGCAGCCAAGATGGTGGACTAGCGTACAATGAGCAGTTCTTC.

The chain uses TRBV2 and TRBJ2-3; 8 bases map to TRBD1. Germline values: CDR1 SNHLY, CDR2 FYNNEI. The CDR3 consists of 15 residues. V was clipped by 6 bases and J by 4 bases; unmatched bases: 9. The CDR3, as DNA: TGTGCCAGCAGCCGGGACAGGCCAGCCCCAGATACGCAGTATTTT. This gives the protein CASSRDRPAPDTQYF.

The V gene is TRBV11-3, the J gene TRBJ2-1; D gene ambiguous. From germline, CDR1 is SGHNT and CDR2 YENEEA. The CDR3 consists of 15 residues. The germline V and J ends were trimmed by 4 bases and 0 bases, with 10 bases remaining between them. Here the CDR3 reads CASSSAPSSYNEQFF. As DNA, the CDR3 is TGTGCCAGCAGCTCCGCCCCTAGCTCCTACAATGAGCAGTTCTTC.

CDR3 amino acids: CASSLTSGKLQPQHF. DNA for the CDR3: TGTGCCAGCAGCTTAACCTCAGGGAAATTGCAGCCCCAGCATTTT. V gene TRBV7-2 combines with J gene TRBJ1-5; tentatively, D is TRBD1 (5 bases). CDR1 is SGHTA, CDR2 FQGNSA, per germline. V was cut by 2 bases and J by 7 bases, with 15 bases left in between. The CDR3 runs 15 residues.

This clone was seen a handful of times. The V gene is TRBV6-5, the J gene TRBJ1-2; 8 positions match TRBD1. CDR1 is MNHEY and CDR2 is SVGAGI in the germline V gene. There are 15 residues in the CDR3. The V and J ends lost 6 bases and 2 bases, in that order; junction bases with no gene match: 8. CDR3: CASSPQGGRNYGYTF. CDR3 nucleotides: TGTGCCAGCAGCCCACAGGGGGGAAGAAACTATGGCTACACCTTC.

The chain combines TRBV5-1 with TRBJ2-1, with 8 bases fitting TRBD1. The CDR3 consists of 15 residues. Germline trimming cut 4 bases from V and 7 bases from J; bases unmatched to any gene: 10. Germline CDR1 is SGHRS and CDR2 is YFSETQ. CDR3 DNA sequence: TGCGCCAGCAGCCCGTCGACAGGGGTCTCGAATGAGCAGTTCTTC. Residues: CASSPSTGVSNEQFF.

The rearrangement joins TRBV7-9 to TRBJ2-7; D call uncertain. This CDR3 contains 12 residues. Trimming removed 1 base at V and 8 bases at J, with 9 bases between. CDR1 is SEHNR, CDR2 FQNEAQ, per germline (reference sequence). For the CDR3, the DNA is TGTGCCAGCAGCTTAGACCGAGAAAAGCAGTACTTC. Amino acid sequence: CASSLDREKQYF.

The CDR3: CAWKRDRGNTGELFF. In DNA form, the CDR3 reads TGTGCCTGGAAGCGGGACAGGGGTAACACCGGGGAGCTGTTTTTT. V and J are TRBV30 and TRBJ2-2; 10 bases match TRBD1. The CDR3 extends over 15 amino acids. Germline CDR1 reads GTSNPN; CDR2 reads SVGIG (reference sequence). The J segment lost 2 bases and the V segment lost 4 bases, leaving 4 bases of the junction unmatched.

The J gene is TRBJ2-7, the V gene TRBV4-3; 8 bases align to TRBD1. CDR1 LGHNA and CDR2 YSLEER come from the germline V gene. V was pared by 0 bases and J by 1 base, with 2 bases of the junction left unmatched. This CDR3 has 15 residues. For the CDR3, the DNA is TGCGCCAGCAGCCAAGAAAGGACAGGGTCCTACGAGCAGTACTTC. This sequence encodes CASSQERTGSYEQYF.

The rearrangement uses TRBV29-1 and TRBJ2-1; weak D call: TRBD2 (6 bases). Looked up from germline, CDR1 is SQVTM and CDR2 is ANQGSEA. V was shortened by 7 bases and J by 0 bases, with 10 bases between the two germline ends. The CDR3 is 13 amino acids. The CDR3 here is CSGGVSSYNEQFF. In DNA form, the CDR3 reads TGCAGCGGCGGGGTCAGCTCCTACAATGAGCAGTTCTTC.